Following are 2 T cell receptor beta chains from one sample sequenced in a study of CD8+ T cells in alopecia areata listed by TCRdb under 2018. Library preparation employed the immunoSEQ multiplex PCR assay. RNA was extracted from all samples and reverse transcribed into cDNA, which served as template for TCR sequencing. TCRdb holds this immuneACCESS table with in-frame rearrangements only. Some clones are missing; in checked studies, unresolved V genes explain under half, and the rest has no known cause. This sample is represented by around 110,000 clones, with no singletons among them. Jointly, the top ten make up about 20% of the sample. Sequenced material: lesional skin. These receptors all come from a C3H/HeJ mouse with alopecia areata. This strain is of MHC haplotype H2-k.

A word on this clone: The genes and germline here are from mouse. Sequencing ends 4 residues short of the CDR3 end; the germline J gene provides the rest. V usage is TRBV13-3 and J usage is TRBJ2-1; D perhaps matches TRBD1 (5 bases). The CDR3 runs 13 residues. Germline V gene data show CDR1 as NNHDY and CDR2 as SYVADS. CDR3 protein: CASSGGVEAEQFF. The part of the CDR3 DNA that was read is TGTGCCAGCAGTGGAGGGGTAGAGGCT.

In the case of this clone: The genes are named according to mouse. The read terminates 4 residues before the CDR3 end, so the remaining end is supplied by the germline J gene. The rearrangement links TRBV13-3 to TRBJ2-3; 9 bases are a match to TRBD1. V gave up 5 bases and J gave up 3 bases; unmatched junction bases: 7. Germline V lookup: CDR1 NNHDY, CDR2 SYVADS. The CDR3 sequence is 15 residues long. The CDR3 here is CASRAGQGNAETLYF. Incomplete CDR3 DNA: TGTGCCAGCAGGGCCGGACAGGGGAACGCAGAA.